These T cell receptor beta chains were read from a single sample in a study of blood T cells in healthy people across ages. Each CDR3 protein gets one entry after TCRdb re-called the 5' RACE reads with MiXCR. Counted here are approximately 800,000 distinct CDR3 sequences, about 59% occurring once; the ten biggest clones make up around a quarter. The source material was blood. Receptors were obtained from a man aged 25-45 years in good health. CDR3s include the opening cysteine and the closing phenylalanine or tryptophan. The D gene is left open where the match is weak. Only part of the rows carry a size: once, few, many, or a class if the clone is expanded.

clone_size | j_call | v_call | d_call | cdr3_aa | cdr3_nt
- | TRBJ2-7 | TRBV20-1 | - | CSAIQGSEQYF | TGCAGTGCTATCCAGGGAAGCGAGCAGTACTTC
- | TRBJ1-6 | TRBV6-6 | TRBD1 | CASSRGDRYSPLHF | TGTGCCAGCAGCCGAGGGGACAGGTACTCACCCCTCCACTTT
- | TRBJ2-1 | TRBV9 | - | CASSGKETVNEQFF | TGTGCCAGCAGCGGCAAAGAGACAGTCAATGAGCAGTTCTTC
- | TRBJ2-3 | TRBV20-1 | TRBD1 | CSARSGGTSTDTQYF | TGCAGTGCTAGATCAGGGGGAACTAGCACAGATACGCAGTATTTT
- | TRBJ1-6 | TRBV12-3/TRBV12-4 | - | CASRKQDTGSPLHF | TGTGCCAGCAGAAAACAGGATACCGGTTCACCCCTCCACTTT
- | TRBJ1-4 | TRBV6-5 | - | CASSSTSGGANEKLFF | TGTGCCAGCAGTTCCACTTCAGGAGGAGCTAATGAAAAACTGTTTTTT
- | TRBJ2-5 | TRBV14 | - | CASSQVGGRGGHDEQYF | TGTGCCAGCAGCCAAGTTGGGGGGCGCGGGGGCCACGATGAGCAGTACTTC
few | TRBJ1-2 | TRBV5-5 | - | CASSLVGGTLIANYGYTF | TGTGCCAGCAGCTTGGTCGGGGGGACACTAATCGCTAACTATGGCTACACCTTC
- | TRBJ2-3 | TRBV7-2 | - | CASSLTPPDTQYF | TGTGCCAGCAGCTTAACCCCGCCAGATACGCAGTATTTT
few | TRBJ2-1 | TRBV20-1 | TRBD1 | CSARERGTGPQSSYNEQFF | TGCAGTGCTAGAGAGAGGGGGACAGGACCCCAGAGCTCCTACAATGAGCAGTTCTTC
- | TRBJ2-1 | TRBV15 | TRBD2 | CATSRATSGGAYNEQFF | TGTGCCACCAGCAGGGCTACTAGCGGGGGGGCCTACAATGAGCAGTTCTTC
- | TRBJ2-1 | TRBV7-2 | TRBD2 | CASSPDRRGDYEQFF | TGTGCCAGCAGCCCCGACCGGCGGGGGGACTATGAGCAGTTCTTC
- | TRBJ1-5 | TRBV7-3 | - | CASSLIWGQPQHF | TGTGCCAGCAGCTTAATTTGGGGTCAGCCCCAGCATTTT
once | TRBJ2-1 | TRBV4-3 | - | CTSSQEPYNEQFF | TGCACCAGCAGTCAAGAACCGTACAATGAGCAGTTCTTC
- | TRBJ2-3 | TRBV7-2 | - | CASSLARPDTQYF | TGTGCCAGCAGCTTAGCCCGGCCGGATACGCAGTATTTT
many | TRBJ2-3 | TRBV28 | TRBD2 | CASSLLGSGGTTDTQYF | TGTGCCAGCAGTCTCTTGGGTAGCGGGGGGACCACAGATACGCAGTATTTT
- | TRBJ2-1 | TRBV7-7 | TRBD2 | CASSSGRGGYNEQFF | TGTGCTAGCAGCTCGGGGCGGGGGGGATACAATGAGCAGTTCTTC
- | TRBJ2-3 | TRBV7-2 | TRBD1 | CASSRQGQGIGDTQYF | TGTGCCAGCAGTCGCCAGGGACAGGGTATTGGGGATACGCAGTATTTT
- | TRBJ2-1 | TRBV6-2/TRBV6-3 | TRBD2 | CASSDLSGVSYNEQFF | TGTGCCAGCAGTGACCTAAGCGGGGTCTCCTACAATGAGCAGTTCTTC
- | TRBJ2-1 | TRBV7-7 | TRBD2 | CASSAGLADSYNEQFF | TGTGCCAGCAGCGCGGGACTAGCGGACTCCTACAATGAGCAGTTCTTC
- | TRBJ2-1 | TRBV6-1 | TRBD2 | CASTPSGGYNEQFF | TGTGCCAGCACCCCGAGCGGGGGGTACAATGAGCAGTTCTTC
- | TRBJ2-2 | TRBV4-2 | TRBD2 | CASSLGTSGGIVTGELFF | TGTGCCAGCAGCCTCGGGACTAGCGGGGGGATCGTCACCGGGGAGCTGTTTTTT
- | TRBJ1-5 | TRBV15 | - | CATSRDRMEGQPQHF | TGTGCCACCAGCAGAGATCGGATGGAGGGTCAGCCCCAGCATTTT
- | TRBJ2-7 | TRBV6-2/TRBV6-3 | - | CASSIMARNSYEQYF | TGTGCCAGCAGTATTATGGCCAGAAACTCTTACGAGCAGTACTTC
- | TRBJ1-1 | TRBV9 | - | CASTRTGASTEAFF | TGTGCCAGCACACGGACCGGGGCTTCCACTGAAGCTTTCTTT
many | TRBJ2-1 | TRBV6-4 | TRBD1 | CASSTGTGSNYNEQFF | TGTGCCAGCAGTACAGGGACAGGGAGCAACTACAATGAGCAGTTCTTC
- | TRBJ2-1 | TRBV6-2/TRBV6-3 | - | CASSYSHGPNEQFF | TGTGCCAGCAGTTACTCCCATGGGCCCAATGAGCAGTTCTTC
- | TRBJ2-1 | TRBV7-9 | TRBD2 | CASTLAGGSYEQFF | TGTGCCAGCACTTTAGCGGGGGGATCTTATGAGCAGTTCTTC
once | TRBJ2-3 | TRBV7-3 | - | CASSLSGAKGTDTQYF | TGTGCCAGCAGCTTATCAGGGGCAAAGGGGACAGATACGCAGTATTTT
- | TRBJ2-3 | TRBV5-1 | TRBD2 | CASAPGGGEDTQYF | TGCGCCAGCGCACCTGGCGGGGGGGAAGATACGCAGTATTTT
- | TRBJ2-7 | TRBV6-2/TRBV6-3 | - | CASSSPGYTYEQYF | TGTGCCAGCAGTTCACCGGGCTACACCTACGAGCAGTACTTC
- | TRBJ2-3 | TRBV29-1 | TRBD2 | CSVGRAGGTDTQYF | TGCAGCGTTGGGCGGGCGGGGGGCACAGATACGCAGTATTTT
- | TRBJ1-5 | TRBV9 | TRBD1 | CASSGTGADNQPQHF | TGTGCCAGCAGCGGGACAGGGGCGGACAATCAGCCCCAGCATTTT
once | TRBJ2-7 | TRBV15 | - | CATSSDRYEQYF | TGTGCCACCAGCAGTGACCGATACGAGCAGTACTTC